This T cell receptor (beta chain) was sequenced in a study of Graves' ophthalmopathy and Graves' hyperthyroidism. Findings and limits, study-wide: The model achieved 70.59% sensitivity and 72% to 85% specificity for ophthalmopathy progression. Most thyroid-expanded clonotypes exceeding 0.001 frequency were also found in blood.

TCR beta CDR3 amplification used RNA transcripts. HTBI primers served in a first-round RT-PCR, which a second-round multiplex PCR followed. TCRdb reprocessed the multiplex PCR reads via MiXCR and lists one record per CDR3 protein. The data show about 410,000 distinct CDR3 sequences, with approximately 16% seen just once and 1.6% held by the top ten. This clonotype was seen more than once but under ten times. Its antigen is still unknown. The authors used Ficoll-Paque density gradient centrifugation to separate PBMCs. The input was around 9.9 ml of fresh peripheral blood. CDR1 and CDR2 (germline): MGHRA, YSYEKL. CDR3 length: 11 amino acids. V was pared by 1 base and J by 6 bases, with 4 bases between.

The chain uses TRBV4-1 and TRBJ2-7; unclear D gene. Sequenced input: peripheral blood. This receptor was identified in a woman aged 18-29 years with Graves' ophthalmopathy. The CDR3 nucleotides read TGCGCCAGCAGCCAAGGGGTCGAGCAGTACTTC. Protein: CASSQGVEQYF.